A single sample is the source of the 23 T cell receptor beta chains below, sequenced in a study of control samples from healthy donors and cancer patients. Profiling relied on immunoSEQ multiplex PCR, and the TCRdb table lists in-frame clones only, not all of them. The sample lists some 28,000 clones, around nine tenths occurring once. Sequencing was done on a sample of PBMCs. The source is a woman in her 40s with lung cancer.

The chain employs TRBV28 and TRBJ2-7, with 12 positions matching TRBD2. CDR1 is MDHEN, CDR2 SYDVKM, per germline. J was trimmed by 2 bases and V by 3 bases; bases with no gene match: 5. This CDR3 has 16 amino acids. CDR3 nucleotides: TGTGCCAGCAGTTTCAGTCTAGCGGGGGGGCCCTACGAGCAGTACTTC. Translated: CASSFSLAGGPYEQYF.

The gene calls are TRBV6-5 and TRBJ1-2; D remains ambiguous. There are 16 residues in the CDR3. V was clipped by 0 bases and J by 2 bases, with 13 bases between them. CDR1 is MNHEY, CDR2 SVGAGI, per germline. The CDR3 is CASSYSSRISNYGYTF. The CDR3, as DNA: TGTGCCAGCAGTTACTCTTCCCGGATATCAAACTATGGCTACACCTTC.

This clone was found once. The chain carries TRBV5-1 and TRBJ2-5, with D maybe TRBD1 (6 bases). Germline CDR1 and CDR2: SGHRS and YFSETQ. This CDR3 has 16 residues. The germline V and J ends were trimmed by 4 bases and 2 bases, with 18 bases remaining between them. The CDR3, as DNA: TGCGCCAGCAGCCCCCGGGCCCTGGGGGCACAAGAGACCCAGTACTTC. Translated, it gives CASSPRALGAQETQYF.

The gene calls are TRBV7-2 and TRBJ2-3; 7 positions agree with TRBD2. The CDR3 is 16 residues long. After removal of 3 bases from V and 1 base from J, the junction contained 7 bases not matched to a gene. Germline V CDR1 and CDR2: SGHTA, FQGNSA. The CDR3, as DNA: TGTGCCAGCAGCTTTGGCGGGGGTCGTGGCACAGATACGCAGTATTTT. It codes for CASSFGGGRGTDTQYF. The full variable domain, completed using reference TRBV7-2 and TRBJ2-3, is GAGVSQSPSNKVTEKGKDVELRCDPISGHTALYWYRQSLGQGLEFLIYFQGNSAPDKSGLPSDRFSAERTGGSVSTLTIQRTQQEDSAVYLCASSFGGGRGTDTQYFGPGTRLTVL.

In its sample, this clone was seen a few times. The CDR3 nucleotides read TGTGCCAGCGGGGACTACATGGGAGTCCACGAGCAGTACTTC. Residues: CASGDYMGVHEQYF. The J gene is TRBJ2-7, the V gene TRBV6-5; 7 bases line up with TRBD2. Trimming removed 8 bases from V and 5 bases from J; junction bases left unmatched: 12. Germline CDR1 is MNHEY and CDR2 is SVGAGI. The CDR3 spans 14 residues.

This chain links TRBV6-2 or TRBV6-3 with TRBJ2-1, with 7 bases identical to TRBD2. The germline gives CDR1 MNHEY, CDR2 SVGEGT. V trimming: 2 bases; J trimming: 5 bases; junction bases outside the gene matches: 12. The CDR3 runs 17 residues. CDR3 coding DNA: TGTGCCAGCAGTTACCCCCCCCGGCGGGGGACCCACAATGAGCAGTTCTTC. As protein: CASSYPPRRGTHNEQFF.

The chain has TRBV13 and TRBJ2-2; D not certain. CDR1 is PRHDT, CDR2 FYEKMQ, per germline (reference sequence). Trimming took 5 bases from V and 7 from J, leaving 8 bases between them. The CDR3 runs 12 residues. CDR3 DNA: TGTGCCAGCAGCCCGCTCGGCGGGGAGCTGTTTTTT. Its translation: CASSPLGGELFF.

The chain has TRBV5-6 and TRBJ1-5, with no clear D. The CDR3 runs to 16 residues. V was trimmed by 0 bases and J by 1 base, leaving 11 bases between them. Germline V gene lookup returns CDR1 SGHDT and CDR2 YYEEEE. For the CDR3, the DNA is TGTGCCAGCAGCTTGGCCGTGGGCACAAGCAATCAGCCCCAGCATTTT. This translates into CASSLAVGTSNQPQHF.

The chain combines TRBV19 with TRBJ1-3; 8 bases map to TRBD1. There are 15 residues in the CDR3. Trimming took 5 bases from V and 2 from J; bases not matched to a gene: 5. The germline gives CDR1 LNHDA, CDR2 SQIVND (reference sequence). The CDR3 region is CASSSRQGTGNTIYF. For the CDR3, the DNA is TGTGCCAGTAGTTCAAGACAGGGGACTGGAAACACCATATATTTT. Looking up the rest from reference TRBV19 and TRBJ1-3 gives the full variable domain: DGGITQSPKYLFRKEGQNVTLSCEQNLNHDAMYWYRQDPGQGLRLIYYSQIVNDFQKGDIAEGYSVSREKKESFPLTVTSAQKNPTAFYLCASSSRQGTGNTIYFGEGSWLTVV.

The chain uses TRBV29-1 and TRBJ1-2; tentative D call: TRBD1 (6 bases). V lost 0 bases to trimming and J lost 4 bases, with 12 bases between them. This CDR3 comprises 14 residues. Germline CDR1 reads SQVTM; CDR2 reads ANQGSEA. The CDR3 DNA is TGCAGCGTTGAAGAAGGGGGGAAGAGCTATGGCTACACCTTC. Translated: CSVEEGGKSYGYTF.

The CDR3 DNA sequence: TGCGCCAGCAGCTTGAGTGGGTTCGATTCCCATGAGCAGTTCTTC. Amino acid sequence: CASSLSGFDSHEQFF. The J gene is TRBJ2-1, the V gene TRBV5-1; D uncertain. Per germline, CDR1 SGHRS and CDR2 YFSETQ. V lost 1 base, J lost 8 bases, and 16 bases lay in between. The CDR3 has 15 amino acids.

The V gene is TRBV30, the J gene TRBJ1-4, with D possibly being TRBD1 (5 bases). The CDR3 totals 14 residues. Trimming stripped 5 bases from V and 4 bases from J, with 14 bases between. CDR1 is GTSNPN, CDR2 SVGIG, per germline (reference sequence). DNA for the CDR3: TGTGCCTGGGATGTGGGACGGTTTAATGAAAAACTGTTTTTT. It codes for CAWDVGRFNEKLFF.

This clone appeared once. The chain carries TRBV6-5 and TRBJ2-7; 12 nucleotides agree with TRBD2. Per germline, CDR1 MNHEY and CDR2 SVGAGI. Germline trimming cut 10 bases from V and 0 bases from J; bases unmatched to any gene: 1. The CDR3 has 13 residues. CDR3 residues: CAILAGGSYEQYF. The DNA for the CDR3 is TGTGCCATACTAGCGGGGGGCTCCTACGAGCAGTACTTC.

The chain joins TRBV6-1 to TRBJ1-2; tentatively, D is TRBD1 (5 bases). Looked up from germline, CDR1 is MNHNS and CDR2 is SASEGT. This CDR3 is built from 17 residues. V was pared by 4 bases and J by 4 bases, with 22 bases between. CDR3 bases: TGTGCCAGCAGTGGGGCCTCCGGGACCCAGATCGCCTATGGCTACACCTTC. Amino acids: CASSGASGTQIAYGYTF.

The chain links TRBV6-5 to TRBJ1-6, with a possible D match to TRBD1 (5 bases). This CDR3 contains 15 residues. V was cut by 2 bases and J by 6 bases, with 11 bases left in between. Germline CDR1 MNHEY, CDR2 SVGAGI. The CDR3: CASSYGTYLNSPLHF. Written as DNA, the CDR3 is TGTGCCAGCAGTTACGGGACGTATCTTAATTCACCCCTCCACTTT.

The chain carries TRBV27 and TRBJ2-4; 8 positions match TRBD1. Per the germline V gene, CDR1 is MNHEY and CDR2 is SMNVEV (reference sequence). V dropped 5 bases and J dropped 6; count of bases not matched to a gene: 3. The CDR3 loop spans 13 amino acids. CDR3 in DNA: TGTGCCAGCAGTCAGGGGGCGGGAAACATTCAGTACTTC. It encodes CASSQGAGNIQYF.

The genes are TRBV5-6 and TRBJ2-3; 10 bases are a match to TRBD1. CDR1 and CDR2 (germline): SGHDT, YYEEEE. The CDR3 length is 15 residues. V gave up 4 bases and J gave up 4 bases; unmatched junction bases: 6. The CDR3 DNA reads TGTGCCAGCAGCGGGGACAGGGGAGGGTCAGATACGCAGTATTTT. It encodes CASSGDRGGSDTQYF.

CDR3 amino acids: CASSSLAEFTDTQYF. The CDR3 DNA sequence: TGCGCCAGCAGCTCACTAGCGGAATTCACAGATACGCAGTATTTT. The J gene is TRBJ2-3, the V gene TRBV5-1, with TRBD2 identical over 8 bases. Germline CDR1 reads SGHRS; CDR2 reads YFSETQ. The V segment lost 3 bases and the J segment 2 bases; nucleotides outside the gene matches: 5. The CDR3 covers 15 residues.

This chain links TRBV14 with TRBJ2-3; TRBD2 aligns across 7 bases. The CDR3 length is 17 residues. Germline values: CDR1 SGHDN, CDR2 FVKESK. Unmatched junction bases numbered 9, after V lost 1 base and J lost 2 bases. The CDR3 protein is CASSQVGRGPITDTQYF. CDR3 DNA: TGTGCCAGCAGCCAAGTAGGGAGGGGACCCATCACAGATACGCAGTATTTT.

This chain connects TRBV3-1 (or the pseudogene TRBV3-2) to TRBJ1-6, with D perhaps TRBD1 (5 bases). The CDR3 contains 14 residues. Germline V gene data show CDR1 as LGHDT and CDR2 as YNNKEL (reference sequence). V lost 3 bases to trimming and J lost 14 bases, with 17 bases between them. The CDR3 is CASSHGTRYGSLHF. The CDR3 coding sequence is TGTGCCAGCAGCCATGGGACTCGATATGGATCCCTCCACTTT.

The chain links TRBV4-3 to TRBJ2-7; D perhaps matches TRBD1 (6 bases). Trimming removed 3 bases from V and 0 bases from J, with 12 bases in between. Germline CDR1 reads LGHNA; CDR2 reads YSLEER. This CDR3 comprises 15 residues. The CDR3 protein is CASSHVTGSSYEQYF. For the CDR3, the DNA is TGCGCCAGCAGCCACGTGACAGGAAGCTCCTACGAGCAGTACTTC.

The chain couples TRBV7-2 to TRBJ1-2, with D possibly being TRBD1 (6 bases). Germline CDR1 SGHTA, CDR2 FQGNSA. This CDR3 region has 15 residues. V shed 5 bases and J shed 4 bases, with 17 bases lying between them. In nucleotides, the CDR3 is TGTGCCAGCAGCCCCCGGGGGGGCTCGGGCTATGGCTACACCTTC. Protein: CASSPRGGSGYGYTF.

The chain couples TRBV19 to TRBJ1-1; D not resolved. From germline, CDR1 is LNHDA and CDR2 SQIVND (reference sequence). The CDR3 runs to 13 residues. Trimming cost V 4 bases and J 4 bases, with 10 bases left between them. CDR3 DNA: TGTGCCAGTAGTACCTCCGGTGTCACTGAAGCTTTCTTT. This codes for CASSTSGVTEAFF.